The 9 T cell receptor beta chains below were found in one sample sequenced in a study of T cells after yellow fever vaccination. Using its own MiXCR run on the 5' RACE reads, TCRdb lists one record per CDR3 protein. The sample has about 330,000 distinct CDR3 sequences, about 4% seen once. Sample: PBMCs, taken 5 days after the yellow fever booster vaccination. The receptors shown here come from a young man who received the YFV17D yellow fever vaccine.

This clonotype occurred a few times. The chain couples TRBV20-1 to TRBJ1-3; no reliable D call. Trimming removed 7 bases at V and 6 bases at J, with 10 bases between. The CDR3 loop spans 11 amino acids. In germline, CDR1 is DFQATT, CDR2 SNEGSKA (reference sequence). CDR3 in DNA: TGCAGTGGAGGTTTCGAAAACACCATATATTTT. This gives the protein CSGGFENTIYF.

This clonotype has a handful of counts. This chain connects TRBV5-4 to TRBJ2-4, with TRBD1 matching 7 bases. The J segment lost 8 bases and the V segment lost 4 bases, leaving 3 bases of the junction unmatched. Per germline, CDR1 SGHNT and CDR2 YYREEE (reference sequence). There are 12 residues in the CDR3. CDR3 coding DNA: TGTGCCAGCAGCGACAGGGTAGACATTCAGTACTTC. This gives the protein CASSDRVDIQYF.

This clonotype was observed a handful of times. The chain couples TRBV28 to TRBJ1-2; D is perhaps TRBD1 (5 bases). This CDR3 region has 14 residues. V lost 2 bases and J 0 bases, leaving 7 bases between the germline ends. Germline lookup yields CDR1 MDHEN and CDR2 SYDVKM. The CDR3 sequence is CASSLPGTNYGYTF. The CDR3 nucleotides are TGTGCCAGCAGTTTACCAGGGACTAACTATGGCTACACCTTC.

This clonotype has more than one count but fewer than ten. The chain is built from TRBV6-2 or TRBV6-3 and TRBJ1-2; 7 bases agree with TRBD1. The CDR3 runs 15 residues. The germline V gene encodes CDR1 MNHEY and CDR2 SVGEGT. V shed 8 bases and J 7 bases; nucleotides not matched to a gene: 16. The CDR3 spells CASGKSDRPPSGYTF. In DNA form, the CDR3 reads TGTGCCAGCGGTAAATCGGACAGGCCGCCCTCTGGCTACACCTTC.

The chain links TRBV20-1 to TRBJ2-7; 10 bases fit TRBD1. Per germline, CDR1 DFQATT and CDR2 SNEGSKA (reference sequence). The CDR3 consists of 13 residues. The junction had 5 bases not matched to a gene; V was cut back by 6 bases and J by 3 bases. The CDR3 sequence is CSALGQGNYEQYF. In DNA, the CDR3 is TGCAGTGCCCTGGGACAGGGGAACTACGAGCAGTACTTC.

This clonotype has ten or more counts. The gene calls are TRBV28 and TRBJ1-2, with D maybe TRBD1 (6 bases). The V gene's germline CDR1 is MDHEN and CDR2 SYDVKM. There are 15 residues in the CDR3. Trimming cost V 2 bases and J 4 bases, with 14 bases left between them. CDR3 in DNA: TGTGCCAGCAGTTTAGGGGGGGCGCAGGGCTATGGCTACACCTTC. Its protein is CASSLGGAQGYGYTF.

This chain joins TRBV20-1 and TRBJ2-4; 9 positions match TRBD1. Germline values: CDR1 DFQATT, CDR2 SNEGSKA (reference sequence). Losses at the gene ends were 1 base for V and 0 bases for J; bases not matched to a gene: 10. The CDR3 sequence is 18 residues long. The CDR3 DNA reads TGCAGTGCTAGAGCCCCGGGACAGGGCCGAGAAGCCAAAAACATTCAGTACTTC. Translating it yields CSARAPGQGREAKNIQYF.

This clonotype was seen at least ten times. V gene TRBV6-2 or TRBV6-3 combines with J gene TRBJ2-4; TRBD2 agrees at 9 bases. The junction had 1 base not matched to a gene; V was cut back by 0 bases and J by 7 bases. Germline V gene lookup returns CDR1 MNHEY and CDR2 SVGEGT. The CDR3 runs 14 residues. CDR3 amino acids: CASSYSGTSNIQYF. As DNA, the CDR3 is TGTGCCAGCAGTTACTCCGGGACTAGCAACATTCAGTACTTC.

This clonotype was counted only a few times. The chain is built from TRBV20-1 and TRBJ1-5, with TRBD1 as a possible D gene (5 bases). Trimming removed 1 base at V and 4 bases at J, with 11 bases between. The length of the CDR3 is 14 residues. Germline CDR1 reads DFQATT; CDR2 reads SNEGSKA (reference sequence). This CDR3 is CSARVGQGNQPQHF. CDR3 bases: TGCAGTGCTAGAGTGGGGCAGGGAAATCAGCCCCAGCATTTT.